This T cell receptor (beta chain) was profiled in a study of CD8 T cells in Susac syndrome. Reverse transcription of about 0.5 to 1 ug RNA used random hexamers. With immunoSEQ multiplex PCR, TCR beta CDR3 was amplified across 54 Vbeta and 13 Jbeta. TCRdb called the immunoSEQ multiplex PCR reads again in MiXCR, with one record for every CDR3 protein. Of about 130,000 distinct CDR3 sequences in the sample, 90% to 95% were seen once. V lost 3 bases and J 2 bases, leaving 5 bases between the germline ends. Germline-derived CDR1 and CDR2 are MDHEN and SYDVKM. The CDR3 totals 12 residues. The chain combines TRBV28 with TRBJ2-7; D unresolved. Material for sequencing was CD4+ T cells from PBMCs. The sequence was collected from a human donor in good health. The CDR3 spells CASSFLPYEQYF. The CDR3 DNA sequence: TGTGCCAGCAGTTTTCTCCCCTACGAGCAGTACTTC.